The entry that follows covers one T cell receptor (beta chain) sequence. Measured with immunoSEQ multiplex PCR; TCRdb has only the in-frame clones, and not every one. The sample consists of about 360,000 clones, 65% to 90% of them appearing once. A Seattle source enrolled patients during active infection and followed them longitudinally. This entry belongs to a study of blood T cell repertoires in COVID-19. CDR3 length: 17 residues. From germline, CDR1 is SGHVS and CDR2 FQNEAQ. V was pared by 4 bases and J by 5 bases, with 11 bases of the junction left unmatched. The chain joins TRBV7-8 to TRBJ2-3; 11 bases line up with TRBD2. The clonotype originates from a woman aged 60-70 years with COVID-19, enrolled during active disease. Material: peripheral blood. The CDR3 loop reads CASSSSDSGGAIDTQYF. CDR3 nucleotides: TGTGCCAGCAGCTCTTCGGATAGCGGGGGGGCCATAGATACGCAGTATTTT.